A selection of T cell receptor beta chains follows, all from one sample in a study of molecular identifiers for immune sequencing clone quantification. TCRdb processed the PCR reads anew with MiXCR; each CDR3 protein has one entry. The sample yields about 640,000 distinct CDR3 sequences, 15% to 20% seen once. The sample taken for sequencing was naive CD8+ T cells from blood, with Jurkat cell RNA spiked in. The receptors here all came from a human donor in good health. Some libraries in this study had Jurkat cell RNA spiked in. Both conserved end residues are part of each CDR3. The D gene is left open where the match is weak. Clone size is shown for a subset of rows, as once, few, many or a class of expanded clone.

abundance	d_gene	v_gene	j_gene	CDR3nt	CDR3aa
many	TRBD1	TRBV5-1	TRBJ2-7	TGCGCCAGCAGCTTGGAGGACAGGCCCCACGAGCAGTACTTC	CASSLEDRPHEQYF
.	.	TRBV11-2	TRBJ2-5	TGTGCCAGCAGCCCAACCCCGGGACACAGCATTTCCCAGTACTTC	CASSPTPGHSISQYF
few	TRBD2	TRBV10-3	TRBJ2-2	TGTGCCATCAGTGAACTTGAACTAGCGGACACCGGGGAGCTGTTTTTT	CAISELELADTGELFF
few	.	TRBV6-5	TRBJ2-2	TGTGCCAGCAGTTTAGATGGTCCTGTATCAACAACGAACACCGGGGAGCTGTTTTTT	CASSLDGPVSTTNTGELFF
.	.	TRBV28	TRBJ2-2	TGTGCCAGCAGTTTAGGATTGGGGTTTTCCGCCGGGGAGCTGTTTTTT	CASSLGLGFSAGELFF
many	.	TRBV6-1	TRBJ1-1	TGTGCCAGCAGCCCCAGGGGCTCCACTGAAGCTTTCTTT	CASSPRGSTEAFF
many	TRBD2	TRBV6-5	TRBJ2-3	TGTGCCAGCAGTCAAGGGACTAGCGGGAGAATAGACACAGATACGCAGTATTTT	CASSQGTSGRIDTDTQYF
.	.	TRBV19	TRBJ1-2	TGTGCCACCAGCCCCGCGGGTAACGGCAACTATGGCTACGCCTTC	CATSPAGNGNYGYAF
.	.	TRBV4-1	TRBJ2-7	TGCGCCAGCAGCCAAGATCTCGGGTTTTCGGGTTACGAGCAGCACTTC	CASSQDLGFSGYEQHF
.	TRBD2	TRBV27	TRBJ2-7	TGTGCCAGCAGTCCTCGGACTAGCGTGAGTGCTTACGAGCAGTACTTC	CASSPRTSVSAYEQYF
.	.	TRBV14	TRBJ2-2	TGTGCCAGCAGCCAAGGGGGTTGGATGGCTCCCGGGGAGCTGTTTTTT	CASSQGGWMAPGELFF
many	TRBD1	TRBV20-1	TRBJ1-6	TGCAGTGCTAGAGATCAGGACAGGGGTAATTCACCCCTCCACTTT	CSARDQDRGNSPLHF
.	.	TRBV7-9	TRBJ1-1	TGTGCCAGCGGCTCCCCCTGGGACGCCGTAGAGGGTTTCTTT	CASGSPWDAVEGFF
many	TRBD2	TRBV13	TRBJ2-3	TGTGCCAGCAGCTTCGTGCGGGGGGGATCAGATACGCAGTATTTT	CASSFVRGGSDTQYF
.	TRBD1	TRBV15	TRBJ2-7	TGTGCCACCAGCAGAGAGGGGGACAGCTCCTACGAGCAGTACTTC	CATSREGDSSYEQYF
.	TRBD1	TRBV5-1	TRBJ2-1	TGCGCCAGCAGCCCTTTCGGGACAGCCAGCTCCTACAATGAGCAGTTCTTC	CASSPFGTASSYNEQFF
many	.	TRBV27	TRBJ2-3	TGTGCCAGCAGTTCCGCCATAGATACGCAGTATTTT	CASSSAIDTQYF
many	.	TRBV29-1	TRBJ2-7	TGCAGCGTTGTGGGGCGGGGTAGCTCCTACGAGCAGTACTTC	CSVVGRGSSYEQYF
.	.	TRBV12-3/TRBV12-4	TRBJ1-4	TGTACCAGCAGTTTTTCCCCGGGACGGTCTAATGAAAAACTGTTTTTT	CTSSFSPGRSNEKLFF
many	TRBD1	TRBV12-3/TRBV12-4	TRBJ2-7	TGTGCCAGCAGTCTTTTACAGGGGCGGGAGCAGTACTTC	CASSLLQGREQYF
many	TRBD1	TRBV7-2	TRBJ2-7	TGTGCCAGCAGTGATAATGGCAGGGGGCAGTACGAGCAGTACTTC	CASSDNGRGQYEQYF
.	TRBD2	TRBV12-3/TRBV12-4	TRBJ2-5	TGTGCCAGCAGTTTAGTGCTAGCGGGGGGGTTTGAGACCCAGTACTTC	CASSLVLAGGFETQYF
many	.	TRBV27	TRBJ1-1	TGTGCCAGCAGTTTTACCCGGTCTCATGAAGCTTTCTTT	CASSFTRSHEAFF
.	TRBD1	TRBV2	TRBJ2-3	TGTGCCAGCGGATTAAGGGACAGGACATACACAGATACGCAGTATTTT	CASGLRDRTYTDTQYF
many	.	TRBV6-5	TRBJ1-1	TGTGCCAGCAGTTACTCGAACGTTAGACAAGCTTTCTTT	CASSYSNVRQAFF
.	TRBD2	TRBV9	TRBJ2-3	TGTGCCAGCAGCGTAGGCCTTAGCGGGCCCACAGATACGCAGTATTTT	CASSVGLSGPTDTQYF
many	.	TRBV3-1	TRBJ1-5	TGTGCCAGCAGCCAAGGGTATGCGGGGTATAGCAATCAGCCCCAGCATTTT	CASSQGYAGYSNQPQHF
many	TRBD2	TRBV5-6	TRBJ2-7	TGTGCCAGCAGCTTGCGGCTAGCGGGGGGTAGCTCCTACGAGCAGTACTTC	CASSLRLAGGSSYEQYF
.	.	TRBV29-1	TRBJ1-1	TGCAGCGTTGAAGATGTACAGGGTAACGCTGAAGCTTTCTTT	CSVEDVQGNAEAFF
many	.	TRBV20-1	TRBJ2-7	TGCAGTGTTATTCCGGCAAACACCTACGAGCAGTACTTC	CSVIPANTYEQYF
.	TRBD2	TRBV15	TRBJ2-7	TGTGCCACCAGCCCCGGGGGAGGGTTGGTTCGGAGCTACGAGCAGTACTTC	CATSPGGGLVRSYEQYF
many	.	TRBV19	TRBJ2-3	TGTGCCAGTAGTATGATAGCGACAGATACGCAGTATTTT	CASSMIATDTQYF
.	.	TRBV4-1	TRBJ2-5	TGCGCCAGCAGCCAAGCTAGTAGGACCCCACAAGAGACCCAGTACTTC	CASSQASRTPQETQYF
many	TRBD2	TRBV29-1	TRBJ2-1	TGCAGCGTCCGGGGACTAGCGGGGGAGGATGAGCAGTTCTTC	CSVRGLAGEDEQFF
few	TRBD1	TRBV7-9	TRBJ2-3	TGTGCCAGCAGCCCGGACAGGGGGCTATCAGATACGCAGTATTTT	CASSPDRGLSDTQYF
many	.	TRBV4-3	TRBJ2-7	TGCGCCAGCAGCCAAGTTGGGCACAACGAGCAGTACTTC	CASSQVGHNEQYF
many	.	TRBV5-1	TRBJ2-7	TGCGCCAGCAGCTTGGGAAGAGGAGCCGTGGACGAGCAGTACTTC	CASSLGRGAVDEQYF
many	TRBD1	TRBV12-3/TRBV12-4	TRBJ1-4	TGTGCCAGCACCAGACAGGGGGTAGAGGAAAAACTGTTTTTT	CASTRQGVEEKLFF
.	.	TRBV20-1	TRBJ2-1	TGCAGTGCTAGAGATTACGCAGGGGAACACAATGAGCAGTTCTTC	CSARDYAGEHNEQFF
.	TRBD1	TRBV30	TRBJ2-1	TGTGCCTGGAGTGAAATAGGACAGGGGTATTACAATGAGCAGTTCTTC	CAWSEIGQGYYNEQFF
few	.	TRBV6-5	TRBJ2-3	TGTGCCAGCAGGCAAAGTCCAGATACGCAGTATTTT	CASRQSPDTQYF
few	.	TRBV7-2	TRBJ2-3	TGTGCCAGCAGCTTAATAGGTCCGGCAGATACGCAGTATTTT	CASSLIGPADTQYF
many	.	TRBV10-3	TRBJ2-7	TGTGCCATCAGTCCAGAAGGCGAGCAGTACTTC	CAISPEGEQYF
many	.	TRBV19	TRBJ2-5	TGTGCCACGGGCAGGGAAGAGACCCAGTACTTC	CATGREETQYF
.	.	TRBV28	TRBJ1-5	TGTGCCAGCAGTCTCGGGTTCAGGGGCAATCAGCCCCAGCATTTT	CASSLGFRGNQPQHF
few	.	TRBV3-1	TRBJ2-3	TGTGCCAGCAGCCAAGATGACTATGGCACAGATACGCAGTATTTT	CASSQDDYGTDTQYF
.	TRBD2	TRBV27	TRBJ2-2	TGTGCCAGCAGTTTTCTCCTAGCGGGGCCCACCGGGGAGCTGTTTTTT	CASSFLLAGPTGELFF
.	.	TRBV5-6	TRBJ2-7	TGTGCCGGCGGCCTCGCAGGTTCCCACGAGCAGTACTTC	CAGGLAGSHEQYF
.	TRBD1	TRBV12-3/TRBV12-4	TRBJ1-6	TGTGCCAGCAGTTCAGAACAGGGGGCGGCCTATAATTCACCCCTCCACTTT	CASSSEQGAAYNSPLHF
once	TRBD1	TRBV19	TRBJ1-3	TGTGCCATCACAGGGGATGGTGGAACCACCATATATTTT	CAITGDGGTTIYF
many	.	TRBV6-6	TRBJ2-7	TGTGCCAGCAGTTACGACAGAATCTACGAGCAGTACTTC	CASSYDRIYEQYF
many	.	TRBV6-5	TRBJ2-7	TGTGCCAGCAGTTCCCGTAACGAGCAGTACTTC	CASSSRNEQYF
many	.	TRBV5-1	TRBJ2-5	TGCGCCAGCAGCTTGGGCCAGGGTCGAAGTGAGACCCAGTACTTC	CASSLGQGRSETQYF
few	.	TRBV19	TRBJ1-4	TGTGCCAGTAGGGGGCCACCAACTAATGAAAAACTGTTTTTT	CASRGPPTNEKLFF
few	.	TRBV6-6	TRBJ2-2	TGTGCCAGCAGGGACAGCTATTACACCGGGGAGCTGTTTTTT	CASRDSYYTGELFF
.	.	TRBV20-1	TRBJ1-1	TGCAGTGCTAGTGGGCTGAGCACTGAAGCTTTCTTT	CSASGLSTEAFF
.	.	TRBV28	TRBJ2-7	TGTGCCAGCAGTTTCCAGGGGTTAAACTACGAGCAGTACTTC	CASSFQGLNYEQYF
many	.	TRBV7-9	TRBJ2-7	TGTGCCAGCAGCTCGTCGACAGCTTACTACGAGCAGTACTTC	CASSSSTAYYEQYF
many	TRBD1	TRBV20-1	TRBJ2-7	TGCAGTGCTATCCACAGGGGTTACGCGCAGTACTTC	CSAIHRGYAQYF
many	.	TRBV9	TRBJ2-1	TGTGCCAGCAGCGTAGAAGGCGGTGAGCAGTTCTTC	CASSVEGGEQFF